Listed below are T cell receptor beta chains from one sample, sequenced in a study of control samples from healthy donors and cancer patients. The data were produced by immunoSEQ multiplex PCR, yet TCRdb's version contains in-frame clones alone and is incomplete. The sample includes about 150,000 clones, 92% of them seen just once. The sequencing input was blood. The source is a woman in her 30s in good health. Both conserved end residues are part of each CDR3. Each record gives: J gene, V gene, clone size, D gene, CDR3 DNA, CDR3 protein. D genes are given only for firm matches. For some rows the clone size is stated as once, few or many, or as a class when expanded; others skip it.

j_gene: TRBJ2-1; v_gene: TRBV9; abundance: -; d_gene: TRBD2; CDR3nt: TGTGCCAGCAGCGCCCGTAGCGGGAGCTCCTACAATGAGCAGTTCTTC; CDR3aa: CASSARSGSSYNEQFF
j_gene: TRBJ1-2; v_gene: TRBV19; abundance: once; d_gene: TRBD1; CDR3nt: TGTGCCAGTAGTATAGATCTCGGACAGGGGGACTATGGCTACACCTTC; CDR3aa: CASSIDLGQGDYGYTF
j_gene: TRBJ1-2; v_gene: TRBV2; abundance: -; d_gene: TRBD1; CDR3nt: TGTGCCAGCAAGAGAACAGGGGGCGTGACCTTC; CDR3aa: CASKRTGGVTF
j_gene: TRBJ1-2; v_gene: TRBV6-5; abundance: -; d_gene: -; CDR3nt: TGTGCCAGCAGTTACAGGGAATCTAACTATGGCTACACCTTC; CDR3aa: CASSYRESNYGYTF
j_gene: TRBJ1-1; v_gene: TRBV5-1; abundance: -; d_gene: -; CDR3nt: TGCGCCAGCAGCTTAGGGCGAAGTCGCGATGAAGCTTTCTTT; CDR3aa: CASSLGRSRDEAFF
j_gene: TRBJ2-1; v_gene: TRBV20-1; abundance: -; d_gene: TRBD2; CDR3nt: TGCAGTGCTAGTTCTGGGACTAGCGGGAGGGGCTCCTACAATGAGCAGTTCTTC; CDR3aa: CSASSGTSGRGSYNEQFF
j_gene: TRBJ1-1; v_gene: TRBV5-1; abundance: -; d_gene: TRBD1; CDR3nt: TGCGCCAGCAGCTTGGAGGGGACAGGATACACTGAAGCTTTCTTT; CDR3aa: CASSLEGTGYTEAFF
j_gene: TRBJ2-5; v_gene: TRBV28; abundance: -; d_gene: -; CDR3nt: TGTGCCAGCAGTTTCGGGATGGGAGAGACCCAGTACTTC; CDR3aa: CASSFGMGETQYF
j_gene: TRBJ1-2; v_gene: TRBV19; abundance: -; d_gene: TRBD1; CDR3nt: TGTGCCAGTGGGAGACAGGGATCGTCCTATGGCTACACCTTC; CDR3aa: CASGRQGSSYGYTF
j_gene: TRBJ2-5; v_gene: TRBV12-3/TRBV12-4; abundance: -; d_gene: -; CDR3nt: TGTGCCAGCGAGGCAGGGCCCCAAGAGACCCAGTACTTC; CDR3aa: CASEAGPQETQYF
j_gene: TRBJ2-1; v_gene: TRBV7-9; abundance: few; d_gene: TRBD2; CDR3nt: TGTGCCAGCAGCCCCCGCCCGGGACTAGCGATCAATGAGCAGTTCTTC; CDR3aa: CASSPRPGLAINEQFF